This T cell receptor beta chain was found in a study of beta chain features in type 1 diabetes. V gave up 2 bases and J gave up 2 bases, with 3 bases separating them. The length of the CDR3 is 12 residues. In germline, CDR1 is SEHNR, CDR2 FQNEAQ (reference sequence). A sort by CD45RO/CCR7/CD25/CD127/CD95/CD27 yielded CD4+ naive, central memory, regulatory and stem cell-like memory cells. This clone was seen a handful of times. Expressed TCRB transcripts were sequenced, since all the RNA that had been isolated was reverse transcribed. Data came from immunoSEQ multiplex PCR; TCRdb stores just in-frame clones and leaves some out. The sample lists under 900,000 clones, around a sixth seen once, with 0.02% to 0.025% in the top ten.

This receptor was taken from a young woman in good health. The chain links TRBV7-9 to TRBJ1-2; no reliable D call. Sequencing was carried out using naive CD4+ T cells from blood. The CDR3 bases are TGTGCCAGCAGCTTACAAAACTATGGCTACACCTTC. It is translated as CASSLQNYGYTF.